At least ten counts were recorded for the clone carrying this T cell receptor beta chain. Antigen: not known. The sample originates from a study of blood T cells in healthy people across ages. General study results and limits: Long-lived donors exceeded aged donors in naive CD4+ cells and diversity. It was not possible, with unsorted PBMCs, to conclusively compare naive and antigen-experienced cells.

The CDR3 is 11 residues long. Germline CDR1 is MNHEY and CDR2 is SVGAGI. J gave up 6 bases and V 4 bases, and 0 bases lay outside the gene matches. It was with a sample-barcoded 5' primer and a J-beta primer mix that a second PCR of about 6 to 12 cycles was run. Each sample provided no less than 3 million CDR3-containing paired-end reads. Each CDR3 protein gets one entry after TCRdb re-called the 5' RACE reads with MiXCR. The sample includes some 900,000 distinct CDR3 sequences, around 49% of them seen just once. Per individual sample, total RNA of at least 6 micrograms was extracted. The receptor was derived from a man under 40 in good health. What was sequenced was blood. The chain combines TRBV6-5 with TRBJ2-7; 7 nucleotides align to TRBD2. In DNA form, the CDR3 reads TGTGCCAGCAGTTCGGGGGGCGAGCAGTACTTC. Protein product: CASSSGGEQYF.